The present T cell receptor (beta chain) was sequenced within a study of cytomegalovirus exposure and HLA in healthy donors. To note about this clone: Its antigen is not identified.

General observations from the study: It was 150 to 200 TCR beta chains that were listed as cytomegalovirus-associated. In vitro confirmation showed three CMV-associated chains to be CMV antigen specific.

Trimming removed 1 base at V and 4 bases at J, with 16 bases between. CDR3 length: 16 residues. Germline V gene lookup returns CDR1 SGHAT and CDR2 FQNNGV. This table comes from immunoSEQ multiplex PCR, and its TCRdb copy is limited to in-frame clones, with some not included. The sample gives tens of thousands of clones, 94% of which show up once; 1.5% to 2% is in the top ten. The chain is built from TRBV11-2 and TRBJ1-2; D gene uncertain. Sequencing input: PBMCs. The TCR was taken from a woman aged 18-29 years in good health and CMV-seropositive. The CDR3 sequence is CASSLVVAPTVYGYTF. As DNA, the CDR3 is TGTGCCAGCAGCTTAGTCGTGGCGCCTACAGTCTATGGCTACACCTTC.